Detailed here is one T cell receptor beta chain. Its cognate antigen is unknown. Genomic DNA of every subset was divided equally among multiple immunoSEQ plates. Data came from immunoSEQ multiplex PCR; TCRdb stores just in-frame clones and leaves some out. The sample has millions of clones, 90% to 95% seen once; the top ten hold 1.7%. This record belongs to a study of shared clonotypes between healthy human individuals. Findings and limits, study-wide: The sharing of 5% to 5.5% of naive CD4 clonotypes was seen across a handful of donors. Sampling was confined to blood; repertoires within tissues likely differ.

V lost 5 bases to trimming and J lost 6 bases, with 17 bases between them. The CDR3 spans 14 residues. CDR1 and CDR2 (germline): LNHNV, YYDKDF (reference sequence). Selected positively for CCR7 and CD45RO-negative, naive CD8 cells excluded terminally differentiated effector memory CD45RA+ cells. The chain has TRBV15 and TRBJ2-7; D is perhaps TRBD1 or TRBD2 (6 bases each). This clonotype was obtained from a young man in good health. Some clones in this sample may be carry-over from other donors' samples. The sequenced sample was naive CD8+ T cells from PBMCs. The CDR3 nucleotides read TGTGCCACCAGCGGGGGGACAATTCGGGGCGAGCAGTACTTC. Translated: CATSGGTIRGEQYF.